These 9 T cell receptor beta chains share one sample of origin, sequenced in a study of blood T cell repertoires in COVID-19. Sequencing used immunoSEQ multiplex PCR; TCRdb keeps in-frame clones, though not all of them. The repertoire consists of 150,000 or so clones, with 80% to 85% occurring once and the leading ten covering less than 15%. The sequenced sample was peripheral blood. All receptors come from a young man with active or convalescent COVID-19.

This chain uses TRBV5-5 with TRBJ2-5; TRBD2 aligns across 14 bases. The CDR3 is 18 amino acids. The ends lost 0 bases at V and 5 bases at J; junction bases unmatched: 9. Germline loops: CDR1 SGHKS, CDR2 YYEKEE (reference sequence). The chain's CDR3 is CASSLARLAGGPPETQYF. In nucleotides, the CDR3 is TGTGCCAGCAGCTTGGCCCGACTAGCGGGGGGGCCCCCCGAGACCCAGTACTTC.

The chain is built from TRBV13 and TRBJ1-2; D perhaps matches TRBD1 (5 bases). The germline V gene has CDR1 PRHDT and CDR2 FYEKMQ (reference sequence). CDR3 size: 13 residues. V was pared by 5 bases and J by 8 bases, with 15 bases between. This CDR3 is CASSRGRGWGYTF. The CDR3 DNA sequence: TGTGCCAGCAGCCGGGGGAGGGGCTGGGGCTACACCTTC.

The sample holds a few counts of this clone. The chain recombines TRBV10-1 with TRBJ2-7; TRBD1 matches at 7 bases. The V and J ends lost 3 bases and 3 bases, in that order; junction bases with no gene match: 8. The length of the CDR3 is 15 residues. Germline V gives CDR1 WNHNN, CDR2 SYGVQD (reference sequence). The CDR3 DNA reads as TGCGCCAGCAGTGACTCCCGCGCAGGGGGCTACGAGCAGTACTTC. Protein: CASSDSRAGGYEQYF.

The rearrangement joins TRBV19 to TRBJ1-5; TRBD1 aligns across 9 bases. The CDR3 has 17 amino acids. Germline V lookup: CDR1 LNHDA, CDR2 SQIVND (reference sequence). Trimming cost V 6 bases and J 6 bases; bases outside gene matches: 15. The CDR3 nucleotides read TGTGCCAGTAGCTTGATGGGGGGGACAGGGCTGAGTCAGCCCCAGCATTTT. Translating gives CASSLMGGTGLSQPQHF. The whole variable domain, remainder taken from reference TRBV19 and TRBJ1-5, is DGGITQSPKYLFRKEGQNVTLSCEQNLNHDAMYWYRQDPGQGLRLIYYSQIVNDFQKGDIAEGYSVSREKKESFPLTVTSAQKNPTAFYLCASSLMGGTGLSQPQHFGDGTRLSIL.

The chain recombines TRBV3-1 (or the pseudogene TRBV3-2) with TRBJ1-3; 9 positions agree with TRBD1. This CDR3 spans 17 amino acids. Germline V gene lookup returns CDR1 LGHDT and CDR2 YNNKEL (reference sequence). V lost 1 base, J lost 3 bases, and 7 bases stayed unmatched. In DNA, the CDR3 is TGTGCCAGCAGCCAAGTGATCGGACAGGGGTATGGAAACACCATATATTTT. Its translation: CASSQVIGQGYGNTIYF.

The CDR3 DNA sequence: TGTGCCAGCAGTGAAATACGGGAGTACTCCTACGAGCAGTACTTC. Translated, it gives CASSEIREYSYEQYF. The chain couples TRBV6-1 to TRBJ2-7; the D gene is possibly TRBD2 (6 bases). V was clipped by 2 bases and J by 0 bases, with 11 bases between them. This CDR3 spans 15 amino acids. Germline CDR1 and CDR2: MNHNS and SASEGT.

V and J are TRBV10-2 and TRBJ2-7; TRBD1 matches 8 bases. Trimming cost V 4 bases and J 1 base; bases outside gene matches: 3. CDR1 WSHSY and CDR2 SAAADI come from the germline V gene. The length of the CDR3 is 14 residues. The CDR3 here is CASSGGTGSYEQYF. The CDR3 nucleotides read TGCGCCAGCAGTGGAGGGACAGGTTCCTACGAGCAGTACTTC.

The CDR3 bases are TGTGCCATCAGTGAGTCGGGCCCCAGCGGGGGAAGCACAGATACGCAGTATTTT. Its protein is CAISESGPSGGSTDTQYF. The chain recombines TRBV10-3 with TRBJ2-3; TRBD2 matches at 8 bases. The CDR3 covers 18 residues. Germline loops: CDR1 ENHRY, CDR2 SYGVKD. The V segment lost 0 bases and the J segment 0 bases; nucleotides outside the gene matches: 8.

The chain carries TRBV6-5 and TRBJ2-7; D gene uncertain. This CDR3 region has 13 residues. From germline, CDR1 is MNHEY and CDR2 SVGAGI. Trimming cost V 2 bases and J 2 bases, with 7 bases left between them. The CDR3 sequence: CASSYERAYEQYF. CDR3 coding DNA: TGTGCCAGCAGTTACGAACGAGCCTACGAGCAGTACTTC.